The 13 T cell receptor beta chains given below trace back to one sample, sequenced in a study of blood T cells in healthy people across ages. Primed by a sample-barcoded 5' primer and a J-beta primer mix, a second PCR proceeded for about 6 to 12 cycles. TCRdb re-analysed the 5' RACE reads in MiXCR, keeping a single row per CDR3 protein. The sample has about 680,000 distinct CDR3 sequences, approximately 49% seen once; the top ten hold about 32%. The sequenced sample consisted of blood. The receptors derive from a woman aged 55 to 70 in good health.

Here the CDR3 reads CASSSAGAYGYTF. The CDR3 coding sequence is TGTGCCAGCAGCTCAGCGGGAGCCTATGGCTACACCTTC. The chain recombines TRBV7-2 with TRBJ1-2; D is unresolved. The V and J ends lost 4 bases and 4 bases respectively, with 10 bases between them. The CDR3 totals 13 residues. The germline CDR1 and CDR2 sequences are SGHTA and FQGNSA.

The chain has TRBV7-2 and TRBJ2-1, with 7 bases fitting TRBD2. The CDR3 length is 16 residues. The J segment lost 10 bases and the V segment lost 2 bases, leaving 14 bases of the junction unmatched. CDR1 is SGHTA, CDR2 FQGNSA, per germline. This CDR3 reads CASSLNSGFTVYEQFF. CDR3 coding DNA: TGTGCCAGCAGCTTAAATAGCGGGTTCACGGTGTACGAGCAGTTCTTC.

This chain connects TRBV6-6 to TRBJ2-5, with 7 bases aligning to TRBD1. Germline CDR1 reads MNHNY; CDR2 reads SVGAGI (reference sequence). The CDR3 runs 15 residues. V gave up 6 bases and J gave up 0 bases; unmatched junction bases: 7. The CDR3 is CASRGMTGNQETQYF. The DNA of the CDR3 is TGTGCCAGCAGGGGAATGACAGGGAACCAAGAGACCCAGTACTTC.

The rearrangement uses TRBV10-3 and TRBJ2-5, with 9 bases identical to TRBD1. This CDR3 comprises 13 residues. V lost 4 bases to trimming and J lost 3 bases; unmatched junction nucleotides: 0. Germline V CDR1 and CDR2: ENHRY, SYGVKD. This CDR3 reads CAISGTGEETQYF. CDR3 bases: TGTGCCATCAGTGGGACAGGGGAAGAGACCCAGTACTTC.

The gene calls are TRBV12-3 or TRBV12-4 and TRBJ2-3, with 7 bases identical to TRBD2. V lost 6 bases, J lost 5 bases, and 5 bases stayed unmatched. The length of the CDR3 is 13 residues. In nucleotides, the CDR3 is TGTGCCAGCAGCTCCACTAGCGTAGATACGCAGTATTTT. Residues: CASSSTSVDTQYF.

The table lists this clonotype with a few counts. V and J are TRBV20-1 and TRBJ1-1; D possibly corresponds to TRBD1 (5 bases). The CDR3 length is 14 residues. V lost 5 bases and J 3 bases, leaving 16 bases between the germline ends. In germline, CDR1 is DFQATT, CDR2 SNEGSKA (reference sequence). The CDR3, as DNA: TGCAGTGCTCGAGCCAGGGCTTGGTACACTGAAGCTTTCTTT. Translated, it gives CSARARAWYTEAFF.

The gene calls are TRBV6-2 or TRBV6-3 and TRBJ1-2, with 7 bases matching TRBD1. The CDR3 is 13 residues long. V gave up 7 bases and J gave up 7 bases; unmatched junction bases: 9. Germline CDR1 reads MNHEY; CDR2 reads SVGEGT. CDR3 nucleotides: TGTGCCAGCACCAGGGACAGAGAACGTGGCTACACCTTC. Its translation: CASTRDRERGYTF.

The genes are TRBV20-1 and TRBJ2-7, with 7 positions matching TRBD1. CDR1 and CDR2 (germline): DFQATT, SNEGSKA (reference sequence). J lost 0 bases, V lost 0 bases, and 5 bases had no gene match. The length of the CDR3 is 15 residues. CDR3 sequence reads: CSARDPTGPSYEQYF. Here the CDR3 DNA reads TGCAGTGCTAGAGACCCGACAGGGCCCTCCTACGAGCAGTACTTC.

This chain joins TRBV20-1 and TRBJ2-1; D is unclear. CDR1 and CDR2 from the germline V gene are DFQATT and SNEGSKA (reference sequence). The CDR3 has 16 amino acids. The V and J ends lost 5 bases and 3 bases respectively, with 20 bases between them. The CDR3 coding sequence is TGCAGTGCTCACGGAGATCGGGTCCCTAGCTACAATGAGCAGTTCTTC. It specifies CSAHGDRVPSYNEQFF.

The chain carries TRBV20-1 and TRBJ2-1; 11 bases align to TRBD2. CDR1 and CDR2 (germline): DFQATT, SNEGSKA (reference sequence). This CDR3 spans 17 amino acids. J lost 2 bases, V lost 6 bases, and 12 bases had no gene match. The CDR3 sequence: CSASGSFSGRAYNEQFF. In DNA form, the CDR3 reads TGCAGTGCCAGCGGTTCTTTTAGCGGGAGGGCCTACAATGAGCAGTTCTTC.

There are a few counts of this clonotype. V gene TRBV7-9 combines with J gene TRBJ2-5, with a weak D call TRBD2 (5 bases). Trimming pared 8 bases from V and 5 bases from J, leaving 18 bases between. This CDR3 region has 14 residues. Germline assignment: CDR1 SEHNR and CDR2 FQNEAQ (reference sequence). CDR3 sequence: CASSRPGNGETQYF. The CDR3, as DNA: TGTGCCAGCTCCCGCCCGGGAAACGGGGAGACCCAGTACTTC.

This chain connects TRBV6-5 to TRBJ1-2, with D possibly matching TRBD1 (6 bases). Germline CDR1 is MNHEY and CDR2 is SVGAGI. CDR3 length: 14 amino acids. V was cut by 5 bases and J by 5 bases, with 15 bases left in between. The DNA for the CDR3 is TGTGCCAGCAGTCCGTACAGGGTCGGATATGGCTACACCTTC. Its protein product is CASSPYRVGYGYTF.

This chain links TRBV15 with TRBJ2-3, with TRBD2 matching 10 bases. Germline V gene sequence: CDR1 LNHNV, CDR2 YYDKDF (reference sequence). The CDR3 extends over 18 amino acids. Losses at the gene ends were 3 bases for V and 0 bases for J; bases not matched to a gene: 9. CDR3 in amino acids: CATSSERLAGLSTDTQYF. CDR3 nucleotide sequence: TGTGCCACCAGCAGTGAAAGACTAGCGGGCCTTAGCACAGATACGCAGTATTTT.